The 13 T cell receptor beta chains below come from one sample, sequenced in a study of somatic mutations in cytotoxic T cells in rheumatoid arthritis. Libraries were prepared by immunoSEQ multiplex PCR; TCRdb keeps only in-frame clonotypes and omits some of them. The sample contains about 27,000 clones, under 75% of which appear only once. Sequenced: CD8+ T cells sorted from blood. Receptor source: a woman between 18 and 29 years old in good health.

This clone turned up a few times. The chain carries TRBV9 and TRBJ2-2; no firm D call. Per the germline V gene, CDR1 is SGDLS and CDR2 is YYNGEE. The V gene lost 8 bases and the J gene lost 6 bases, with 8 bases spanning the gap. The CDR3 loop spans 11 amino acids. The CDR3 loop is CASSIAGELFF. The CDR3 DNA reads TGTGCCAGTTCAATCGCCGGGGAGCTGTTTTTT.

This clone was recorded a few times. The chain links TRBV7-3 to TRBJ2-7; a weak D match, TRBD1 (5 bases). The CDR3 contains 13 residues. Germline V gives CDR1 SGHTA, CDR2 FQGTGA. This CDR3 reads CASSLTGANPPDV. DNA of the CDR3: TGTGCCAGCAGCTTAACAGGGGCCAATCCACCCGACGTC.

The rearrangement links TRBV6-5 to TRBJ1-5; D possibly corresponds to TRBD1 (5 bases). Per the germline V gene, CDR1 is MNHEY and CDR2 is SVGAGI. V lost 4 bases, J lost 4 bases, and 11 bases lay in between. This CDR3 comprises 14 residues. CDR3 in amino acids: CASSSRGMNQPQHF. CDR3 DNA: TGTGCCAGCAGTTCACGGGGGATGAATCAGCCCCAGCATTTT.

The CDR3 DNA reads TGTGCCAGCAGTGATCGGGACTCCCACAACAATGAGCAGTTCTTC. This translates into CASSDRDSHNNEQFF. This sequence joins TRBV25-1 and TRBJ2-1; D possibly corresponds to TRBD2 (6 bases). CDR1 is MGHDK, CDR2 SYGVNS, per germline. This CDR3 region has 15 residues. V was pared by 3 bases and J by 5 bases, with 14 bases between.

The DNA of the CDR3 is TGTGCCAGCAGCTCCTCCGGGTTTTCCTACGAGCAGTACGTC. Residues: CASSSSGFSYEQYV. This rearrangement joins TRBV7-9 to TRBJ2-7; D gene ambiguous. V shed 4 bases and J shed 1 base, with 11 bases lying between them. CDR3 size: 14 residues. The germline V gene has CDR1 SEHNR and CDR2 FQNEAQ (reference sequence).

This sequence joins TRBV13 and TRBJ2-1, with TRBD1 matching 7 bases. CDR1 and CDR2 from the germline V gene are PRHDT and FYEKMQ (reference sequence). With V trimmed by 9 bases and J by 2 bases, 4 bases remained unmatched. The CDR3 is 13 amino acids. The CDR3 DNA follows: TGTGCCAGTTTGGACAGGACCTACAATGAGCAGTTCTTC. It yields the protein CASLDRTYNEQFF.

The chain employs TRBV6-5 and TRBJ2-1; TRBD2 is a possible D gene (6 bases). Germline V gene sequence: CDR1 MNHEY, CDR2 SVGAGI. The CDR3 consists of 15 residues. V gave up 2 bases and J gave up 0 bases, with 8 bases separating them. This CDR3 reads CASSYAGSSYNEQFF. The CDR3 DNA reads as TGTGCCAGCAGTTACGCCGGGAGCTCCTACAATGAGCAGTTCTTC.

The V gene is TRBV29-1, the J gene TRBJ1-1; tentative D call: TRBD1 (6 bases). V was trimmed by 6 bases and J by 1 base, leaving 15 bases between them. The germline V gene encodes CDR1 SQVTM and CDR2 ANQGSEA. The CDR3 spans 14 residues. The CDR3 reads CSVGVGHRNTEAFF. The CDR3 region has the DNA TGCAGCGTGGGGGTGGGACACAGGAACACTGAAGCTTTCTTT.

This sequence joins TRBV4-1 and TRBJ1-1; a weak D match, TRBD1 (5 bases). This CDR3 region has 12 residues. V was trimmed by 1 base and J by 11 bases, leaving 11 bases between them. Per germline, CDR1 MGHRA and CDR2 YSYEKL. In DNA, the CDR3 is TGCGCCAGCAGCCAAGGAAGGGGTGACGCTTTCTTT. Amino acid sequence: CASSQGRGDAFF.

As DNA, the CDR3 is TGTGCCAGCAGCTCTCGTCTTTACAATGAGCAGTTCTTC. As protein: CASSSRLYNEQFF. The chain has TRBV7-9 and TRBJ2-1, with no clear D. Germline V gene sequence: CDR1 SEHNR, CDR2 FQNEAQ (reference sequence). This CDR3 has 13 residues. Trimming left V 4 bases short and J 4 bases short, with 8 bases between.

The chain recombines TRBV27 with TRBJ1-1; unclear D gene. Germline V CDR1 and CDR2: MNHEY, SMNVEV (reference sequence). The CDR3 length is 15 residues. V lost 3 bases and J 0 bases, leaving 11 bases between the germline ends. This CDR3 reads CASSLVQTMNTEAFF. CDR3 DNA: TGTGCCAGCAGTTTGGTCCAGACCATGAACACTGAAGCTTTCTTT.

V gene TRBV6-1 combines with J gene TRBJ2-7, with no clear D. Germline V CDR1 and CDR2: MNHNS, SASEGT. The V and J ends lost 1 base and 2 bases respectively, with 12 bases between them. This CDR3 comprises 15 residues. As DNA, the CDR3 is TGTGCCAGCAGTGAAGGGGTTGGACCGGCCTACGAGCAGTACTTC. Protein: CASSEGVGPAYEQYF.

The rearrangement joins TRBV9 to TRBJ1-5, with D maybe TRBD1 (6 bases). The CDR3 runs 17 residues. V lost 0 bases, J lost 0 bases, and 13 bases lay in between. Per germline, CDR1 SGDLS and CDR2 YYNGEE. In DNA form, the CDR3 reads TGTGCCAGCAGCGTAGGGACGGGGGCGTATAGCAATCAGCCCCAGCATTTT. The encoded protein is CASSVGTGAYSNQPQHF.